These 27 T cell receptor beta chains were all obtained from the same sample, sequenced in a study of T cell responses to AZD1222 COVID-19 vaccine. Clones were read by immunoSEQ multiplex PCR, and TCRdb kept only the in-frame ones, dropping some. Among under 120,000 clones listed, approximately 96% were seen once. Here the sequenced sample was peripheral blood, taken on day 0 of AZD1222 vaccination. The receptor set was obtained from an adult in good health.

This chain links TRBV7-3 with TRBJ2-3; no clear D gene. Germline assignment: CDR1 SGHTA and CDR2 FQGTGA. The V gene lost 0 bases and the J gene lost 5 bases, with 6 bases spanning the gap. The CDR3 has 13 residues. CDR3 in DNA: TGTGCCAGCAGCTTAACGTTCGGAGATACGCAGTATTTT. Its translation is CASSLTFGDTQYF.

With respect to this clone: This same CDR3 is encoded by further DNA sequences in the sample. The chain carries TRBV11-3 and TRBJ1-1; D is unresolved. Germline V gene data show CDR1 as SGHNT and CDR2 as YENEEA. The V gene lost 0 bases and the J gene lost 5 bases, with 7 bases spanning the gap. This CDR3 has 13 amino acids. This CDR3 reads CASSLDRGTEAFF. CDR3 DNA sequence: TGTGCCAGCAGCTTAGATCGAGGGACTGAAGCTTTCTTT.

The chain couples TRBV7-8 to TRBJ1-5; D is possibly TRBD1 (6 bases). The CDR3 has 14 residues. Per germline, CDR1 SGHVS and CDR2 FQNEAQ. The V end was cut by 4 bases, the J end by 1 base, with 8 bases between. CDR3 nucleotides: TGTGCCAGCAGCTCAACAGGGAGCAATCAGCCCCAGCATTTT. Residues: CASSSTGSNQPQHF.

This clone was seen a single time. The chain's CDR3 is CASSFRELNTEAFF. CDR3 DNA: TGTGCCAGCAGCTTTCGGGAGCTGAACACTGAAGCTTTCTTT. The chain links TRBV11-3 to TRBJ1-1; no reliable D call. V dropped 3 bases and J dropped 0 bases, with 8 bases sitting between them. The germline V gene encodes CDR1 SGHNT and CDR2 YENEEA. This CDR3 spans 14 amino acids.

V and J are TRBV19 and TRBJ2-5; D possibly corresponds to TRBD1 (5 bases). This CDR3 spans 15 amino acids. Germline V gene data show CDR1 as LNHDA and CDR2 as SQIVND (reference sequence). V shed 5 bases and J shed 2 bases, with 15 bases lying between them. DNA of the CDR3: TGTGCCAGTAGTCCCTGGCAGGGATCTCAAGAGACCCAGTACTTC. Translating gives CASSPWQGSQETQYF.

The J gene is TRBJ1-1, the V gene TRBV5-1, with D unresolved. CDR3 length: 11 residues. Germline CDR1 and CDR2: SGHRS and YFSETQ. Trimming left V 0 bases short and J 7 bases short, with 4 bases between. This CDR3 reads CASSLGVEAFF. CDR3 coding DNA: TGCGCCAGCAGCTTGGGGGTTGAAGCTTTCTTT. The entire variable domain, with the rest obtained from reference TRBV5-1 and TRBJ1-1, is as follows: KAGVTQTPRYLIKTRGQQVTLSCSPISGHRSVSWYQQTPGQGLQFLFEYFSETQRNKGNFPGRFSGRQFSNSRSEMNVSTLELGDSALYLCASSLGVEAFFGQGTRLTVV.

The V gene is TRBV9, the J gene TRBJ2-3, with 7 bases fitting TRBD2. CDR1 and CDR2 from the germline V gene are SGDLS and YYNGEE. The CDR3 contains 14 residues. V shed 3 bases and J 4 bases; nucleotides not matched to a gene: 5. This CDR3 reads CASSDGEGPDTQYF. As DNA, the CDR3 is TGTGCCAGCAGCGATGGGGAGGGGCCAGATACGCAGTATTTT.

The chain employs TRBV19 and TRBJ1-1, with D unresolved. Germline V CDR1 and CDR2: LNHDA, SQIVND (reference sequence). V lost 8 bases and J 0 bases, leaving 10 bases between the germline ends. This CDR3 comprises 13 residues. The CDR3, as DNA: TGTGCCAGTGCTCCCGGGATGAACACTGAAGCTTTCTTT. This encodes CASAPGMNTEAFF.

The gene calls are TRBV5-6 and TRBJ2-1; 7 nucleotides line up with TRBD1. Trimming took 0 bases from V and 8 from J; bases not matched to a gene: 5. Germline CDR1 reads SGHDT; CDR2 reads YYEEEE. This CDR3 is 14 amino acids long. The CDR3 sequence: CASSLADRAYEQFF. CDR3 bases: TGTGCCAGCAGCTTGGCTGACAGGGCGTATGAGCAGTTCTTC.

This clone was observed a single time. The gene calls are TRBV28 and TRBJ1-4; D might be TRBD1 (6 bases). Trimming shortened V by 10 bases and J by 5 bases, and 20 bases separated the two germline ends. CDR3 size: 15 residues. Germline CDR1 MDHEN, CDR2 SYDVKM. CDR3: CATLHDRDNNEKLFF. CDR3 nucleotide sequence: TGTGCCACTCTCCACGACCGGGACAACAATGAAAAACTGTTTTTT.

The chain carries TRBV19 and TRBJ2-2; weak D call: TRBD1 (5 bases). The CDR3 has 14 residues. CDR1 is LNHDA, CDR2 SQIVND, per germline (reference sequence). Trimming pared 5 bases from V and 1 base from J, leaving 8 bases between. The CDR3 loop is CASSFGQNTGELFF. CDR3 coding DNA: TGTGCCAGTAGTTTCGGACAGAACACCGGGGAGCTGTTTTTT.

The chain uses TRBV28 and TRBJ2-3; D possibly uses TRBD1 or TRBD2 (5 bases each). Per the germline V gene, CDR1 is MDHEN and CDR2 is SYDVKM. Trimming cost V 5 bases and J 0 bases, with 27 bases left between them. The CDR3 is made up of 20 amino acids. CDR3 DNA sequence: TGTGCCAGCAGTCCCCCGGGACCGGGGTTTATTCATCATAGCACAGATACGCAGTATTTT. Amino acid sequence: CASSPPGPGFIHHSTDTQYF.

The chain couples TRBV28 to TRBJ2-1; D remains unclear. Trimming took off 2 bases at V and 2 bases at J, with 19 bases between the two ends. From germline, CDR1 is MDHEN and CDR2 SYDVKM. This CDR3 is built from 18 residues. The CDR3 protein is CASSLGRSALGTYNEQFF. The CDR3 DNA follows: TGTGCCAGCAGTTTAGGGCGGTCGGCACTGGGGACCTACAATGAGCAGTTCTTC. Drawing the rest from reference TRBV28 and TRBJ2-1, the complete variable domain is DVKVTQSSRYLVKRTGEKVFLECVQDMDHENMFWYRQDPGLGLRLIYFSYDVKMKEKGDIPEGYSVSREKKERFSLILESASTNQTSMYLCASSLGRSALGTYNEQFFGPGTRLTVL.

The chain joins TRBV5-4 to TRBJ2-7; D ambiguous. Germline V gene lookup returns CDR1 SGHNT and CDR2 YYREEE (reference sequence). The CDR3 sequence is 13 residues long. Trimming took 1 base from V and 5 from J, leaving 10 bases between them. The DNA of the CDR3 is TGTGCCAGCAGCTTGATGTCGGGTGACGAGCAGTACTTC. It translates to CASSLMSGDEQYF.

The rearrangement joins TRBV19 to TRBJ2-7, with D possibly being TRBD1 or TRBD2 (6 bases each). The CDR3 spans 18 residues. V was clipped by 5 bases and J by 4 bases, with 27 bases between them. Germline CDR1 is LNHDA and CDR2 is SQIVND (reference sequence). The CDR3 nucleotides are TGTGCCAGTAGTCCCTTTGGGGGCGATGCGGGGAGTTATTACGAGCAGTACTTC. The encoded protein is CASSPFGGDAGSYYEQYF.

The chain has TRBV29-1 and TRBJ1-1, with D perhaps matching TRBD1 (6 bases). CDR1 and CDR2 from the germline V gene are SQVTM and ANQGSEA. The CDR3 extends over 13 amino acids. V was trimmed by 2 bases and J by 1 base, leaving 8 bases between them. The CDR3 is CSVEKGGNTEAFF. In DNA form, the CDR3 reads TGCAGCGTTGAAAAAGGGGGGAACACTGAAGCTTTCTTT.

The V call is TRBV11-1, the J call TRBJ1-1, with a tentative D call TRBD1 (6 bases). Trimming took off 5 bases at V and 2 bases at J, with 12 bases between the two ends. The CDR3 is made up of 14 amino acids. Germline V gene lookup returns CDR1 SGHAT and CDR2 FQDESV (reference sequence). DNA of the CDR3: TGTGCCAGCAGCAGGCTACAGGGAAACACTGAAGCTTTCTTT. Translation: CASSRLQGNTEAFF.

The chain recombines TRBV4-2 with TRBJ2-2, with D possibly being TRBD1 (5 bases). CDR3 length equals 15 residues. Between the trimmed V and J ends, which lost 2 bases and 4 bases, there was a span of 11 bases. From germline, CDR1 is LGHNA and CDR2 YNFKEQ. As DNA, the CDR3 is TGTGCCAGCAGCCAACTTTTAGGGGCCACCGGGGAGCTGTTTTTT. Its translation: CASSQLLGATGELFF.

V is TRBV5-4 and J is TRBJ2-1, with TRBD2 identical over 9 bases. The CDR3 is made up of 19 amino acids. With 0 bases clipped from V and 0 bases from J, the junction kept 10 bases outside the gene matches. From germline, CDR1 is SGHNT and CDR2 YYREEE (reference sequence). The CDR3 reads CASSLARGAGGSSYNEQFF. The CDR3 region has the DNA TGTGCCAGCAGCTTGGCCCGGGGAGCGGGGGGAAGCTCCTACAATGAGCAGTTCTTC.

This chain connects TRBV6-2 or TRBV6-3 to TRBJ2-7; 8 bases agree with TRBD2. This CDR3 has 14 residues. The V gene end was trimmed by 2 bases and the J gene end by 4 bases; junction bases not matched to a gene: 4. Germline assignment: CDR1 MNHEY and CDR2 SVGEGT. In DNA, the CDR3 is TGTGCCAGCAGTTACGCGGGGGGCTTTTACGAGCAGTACTTC. Its translation: CASSYAGGFYEQYF.

The chain employs TRBV21-1 and TRBJ1-2; the table's D call, TRBD1, was not checked against the DNA. TRBV21-1 is listed as a pseudogene. The CDR3 length is 16 residues. The CDR3 bases are TGTGCCAGCAGCAAAATTAAGACAGGTTCTAACTATGGCTACACCTTC. Encoded protein: CASSKIKTGSNYGYTF.

This chain connects TRBV19 to TRBJ2-7; D may be TRBD1 or TRBD2 (5 bases each). V was cut by 3 bases and J by 5 bases, with 17 bases left in between. The length of the CDR3 is 15 residues. Germline assignment: CDR1 LNHDA and CDR2 SQIVND (reference sequence). In nucleotides, the CDR3 is TGTGCCAGTAGTATTCCGGGACGGCCTCTACACGAGCAGTACTTC. It specifies CASSIPGRPLHEQYF.

V gene TRBV28 combines with J gene TRBJ1-2, with D unclear. Germline CDR1 is MDHEN and CDR2 is SYDVKM. The CDR3 spans 12 residues. V lost 9 bases to trimming and J lost 4 bases, with 12 bases between them. Here the CDR3 reads CASQISFYGYTF. CDR3 nucleotides: TGTGCCAGTCAAATAAGCTTCTATGGCTACACCTTC.

The chain uses TRBV3-1 (or the pseudogene TRBV3-2) and TRBJ2-3, with 7 bases that match TRBD1. The CDR3 spans 14 residues. The junction had 5 bases not matched to a gene; V was cut back by 8 bases and J by 0 bases. The germline V gene encodes CDR1 LGHDT and CDR2 YNNKEL (reference sequence). DNA of the CDR3: TGTGCCAGCGCCGGGACAGAGAGCACAGATACGCAGTATTTT. This encodes CASAGTESTDTQYF.

The chain carries TRBV5-1 and TRBJ1-1; 7 bases match TRBD1. V lost 7 bases and J lost 4; bases outside the gene matches: 7. The CDR3 has 13 amino acids. Germline V gene data show CDR1 as SGHRS and CDR2 as YFSETQ. The CDR3 DNA reads as TGCGCCAGCGCTAAAAACAGGGGCACTGAAGCTTTCTTT. Protein product: CASAKNRGTEAFF.

The chain couples TRBV7-3 to TRBJ1-6; TRBD1 matches at 7 bases. This CDR3 is 14 amino acids long. Germline CDR1 reads SGHTA; CDR2 reads FQGTGA. The junction had 9 bases not matched to a gene; V was cut back by 2 bases and J by 14 bases. The CDR3 is CASSLDGTATSLHF. The CDR3 nucleotides are TGTGCCAGCAGCTTAGACGGGACAGCAACCTCCCTCCACTTT.

As to this clone: The DNA is left out, because the CDR3 cannot be placed on it with certainty; the CDR3 is given as TCRdb lists it. The sample carries other DNA sequences with the same CDR3. The chain recombines TRBV12-3 or TRBV12-4 with TRBJ2-5. The CDR3 extends over 13 residues, inclusive of both ends. The chain's CDR3 is CASILGTEETQYF.